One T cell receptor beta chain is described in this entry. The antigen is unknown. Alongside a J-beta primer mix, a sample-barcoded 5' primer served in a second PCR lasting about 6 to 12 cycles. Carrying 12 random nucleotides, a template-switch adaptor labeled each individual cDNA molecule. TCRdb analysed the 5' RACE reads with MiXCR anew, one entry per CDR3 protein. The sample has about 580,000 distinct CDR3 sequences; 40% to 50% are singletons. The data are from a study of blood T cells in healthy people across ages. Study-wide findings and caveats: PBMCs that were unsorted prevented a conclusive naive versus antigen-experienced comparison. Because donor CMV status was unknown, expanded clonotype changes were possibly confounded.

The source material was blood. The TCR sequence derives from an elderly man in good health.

The CDR3 reads CACHRASTDTQYF. As DNA, the CDR3 is TGTGCCTGCCATCGGGCGTCCACAGATACGCAGTATTTT. This rearrangement joins TRBV12-3 or TRBV12-4 to TRBJ2-3; the D is unclear. This CDR3 has 13 amino acids. Trimming took 11 bases from V and 2 from J, leaving 14 bases between them.